This T cell receptor beta chain was captured by sequencing in a study of blood T cell repertoires in COVID-19. Study-level background: The cDNA or gDNA used as material had been derived from T cells, B-cell-depleted T cells, or PBMCs.

Per germline, CDR1 SGDLS and CDR2 YYNGEE. V gave up 0 bases and J gave up 7 bases; unmatched junction bases: 7. CDR3 length: 15 residues. Assay: immunoSEQ multiplex PCR; the TCRdb copy retains only in-frame clones and omits some. The sample includes some 140,000 clones, around 83% seen only once; the top ten take around 28%. The rearrangement joins TRBV9 to TRBJ1-1, with TRBD1 matching 9 bases. Material: peripheral blood. The receptor was isolated from an older woman with acute or convalescent COVID-19. Here the CDR3 reads CASSVGVTGGGEAFF. CDR3 DNA: TGTGCCAGCAGCGTAGGTGTGACAGGGGGTGGTGAAGCTTTCTTT.